The rows below give T cell receptor beta chains drawn from one sample of a study of graft-versus-host responses after intestinal transplantation. The antigens these receptors bind are not known. Here immunoSEQ multiplex PCR was the method, and the copy in TCRdb shows in-frame clones only, minus some. The sample holds 130,000 or so clones, around nine tenths seen once. The material was unstimulated CD4+ T cells sorted from spleen or lymph node cells, obtained before intestinal transplant. The receptors were sampled from a human donor who received an intestinal transplant. Each CDR3 is given with its conserved first and last residue. The D gene is left open where the match is weak. Rows give clone size only sometimes, using once, few, many, or a class for an expanded clone.

DNA,CDR3,D,size,V,J
TGTGCCAGCAGTGACAGGGGAAAAGACTATGGCTACACCTTC,CASSDRGKDYGYTF,-,-,TRBV2,TRBJ1-2
TGTGCCAGCAGCGTAGGGGGACAACTCAATCAGCCCCAGCATTTT,CASSVGGQLNQPQHF,-,-,TRBV9,TRBJ1-5
TGTGCCAGCAGCTTAGGTGGCGGGGGGGCCTACGAGCAGTACTTC,CASSLGGGGAYEQYF,TRBD2,-,TRBV7-3,TRBJ2-7
TGTGCCAGCAGTGAACTAGGGGCTAGCACAGATACGCAGTATTTT,CASSELGASTDTQYF,-,-,TRBV25-1,TRBJ2-3
TGTGCCAGCAGTGCTGTGGCCAGGAACACTGAAGCTTTCTTT,CASSAVARNTEAFF,-,-,TRBV2,TRBJ1-1
TGTGCCAGCAGCTTTGACAGGGCCACTGAAGCTTTCTTT,CASSFDRATEAFF,TRBD1,-,TRBV11-2,TRBJ1-1
TGTGCCAGTACTGAGACGACAGGGAACAATCAGCCCCAGCATTTT,CASTETTGNNQPQHF,TRBD1,-,TRBV19,TRBJ1-5
TGCGCCAGCAGCTTGGCAGGGCAGGGAAATGAGCAGTTCTTC,CASSLAGQGNEQFF,-,-,TRBV5-1,TRBJ2-1
TGTGCCAGCAGCGCCCTTGGACAGGGGAATACTGAAGCTTTCTTT,CASSALGQGNTEAFF,TRBD1,-,TRBV2,TRBJ1-1
TGTGCCAGCAACAAAGGGGGGCTGAGCTCCTACAATGAGCAGTTCTTC,CASNKGGLSSYNEQFF,-,-,TRBV9,TRBJ2-1
TGTGCCAGCAGCTTCGGGACAGCCTTTGATAGCAATCAGCCCCAGCATTTT,CASSFGTAFDSNQPQHF,TRBD1,-,TRBV7-8,TRBJ1-5
TGTGCCAGCAGCTTAGGGGGGACAGGAGGAAACACCATATATTTT,CASSLGGTGGNTIYF,TRBD1,few,TRBV7-2,TRBJ1-3
TGCAGCGTTGCAACAGGGGGGGGAGAGACCCAGTACTTC,CSVATGGGETQYF,-,-,TRBV29-1,TRBJ2-5
TGTGCCAGCAGTGAAGCCCTGACCTACGAGCAGTACTTC,CASSEALTYEQYF,-,-,TRBV6-5,TRBJ2-7
TGTGCCAGCAGCCCTCGACTAGGTCCAGATACGCAGTATTTT,CASSPRLGPDTQYF,-,-,TRBV9,TRBJ2-3
TGCGCCAGCAGCCTGGGGACTAGCGGCGAGCAGTACTTC,CASSLGTSGEQYF,TRBD2,-,TRBV5-1,TRBJ2-7
TGCGCCAGCTCCCCGGAACAAGAGACCCAGTACTTC,CASSPEQETQYF,-,-,TRBV5-1,TRBJ2-5
TGTGCCACCAGCAACAGGGTGGCTAATGAAAAACTGTTTTTT,CATSNRVANEKLFF,-,-,TRBV15,TRBJ1-4
TGTGCTAGTGGTTTGTCGCCCGGGGACAGGGTGAGCACCGGGGAGCTGTTTTTT,CASGLSPGDRVSTGELFF,TRBD1,-,TRBV12-5,TRBJ2-2
TGTGCCAGCAGCCCGGGGACAGACGCGAGCACAGATACGCAGTATTTT,CASSPGTDASTDTQYF,TRBD1,-,TRBV11-3,TRBJ2-3
TGCGCCAGCAGTGAACAGGGGTCCTATGGCTACACCTTC,CASSEQGSYGYTF,TRBD1,-,TRBV10-1,TRBJ1-2
TGTGCCAGCAGCGTAGCCCCAACCTATGGCTACACCTTC,CASSVAPTYGYTF,-,-,TRBV9,TRBJ1-2
TGCGCCAGCAGCGGGACAGGGGGCGACTACGAGCAGTACTTC,CASSGTGGDYEQYF,TRBD1,-,TRBV5-1,TRBJ2-7
TGTGCCAGCAGCTTGGCACAGGTGCGAGAGACCCAGTACTTC,CASSLAQVRETQYF,-,-,TRBV5-5,TRBJ2-5
TGTGCCAGCAGTTCCTCGGGGACAGTTCAAGAGACCCAGTACTTC,CASSSSGTVQETQYF,TRBD1,-,TRBV27,TRBJ2-5
TGTGCCAGCAGCTTATCCTCGGGCAGGGGGCGGGCTGAAGCTTTCTTT,CASSLSSGRGRAEAFF,TRBD1,-,TRBV7-9,TRBJ1-1
TGCGCCAGCAGCCAAGATGGGGGGGGATTAGCGAACACTGAAGCTTTCTTT,CASSQDGGGLANTEAFF,-,-,TRBV4-1,TRBJ1-1
TGTGCCAGCAGCCCAAGTAAGACCCTCCCCCATGAAGTTAGCAATCAGCCCCAGCATTTT,CASSPSKTLPHEVSNQPQHF,-,-,TRBV4-2,TRBJ1-5
TGTGCCAGCAGCTTGTTGGGTCACTCCTATAATTCACCCCTCCACTTT,CASSLLGHSYNSPLHF,-,-,TRBV5-4,TRBJ1-6
TGTGCCAGCAGCCCAACCGCCAGAAGAGGAAGGGATGAGCAGTTCTTC,CASSPTARRGRDEQFF,-,-,TRBV6-6,TRBJ2-1
TGCGCCAGCAGTGAGCCCGGGGGAGTTTACAATGAGCAGTTCTTC,CASSEPGGVYNEQFF,-,-,TRBV10-1,TRBJ2-1
TGTGCCAGCAGCTTAGTGGCAGGGAGCTCCTACGAGCAGTACTTC,CASSLVAGSSYEQYF,-,-,TRBV11-1,TRBJ2-7
TGTGCCAGCAGCTTGACCAATGGAGGGCGCTATCCTAGGGAGCAGTACTTC,CASSLTNGGRYPREQYF,-,-,TRBV7-2,TRBJ2-7
TGCGCCAGCAGTGTTAGGAACGGACAGACAAAACGAAGCAATCAGCCCCAGCATTTT,CASSVRNGQTKRSNQPQHF,-,once,TRBV10-1,TRBJ1-5
TGCAGCGTTTCCCCCCGACAGGAAGTCTACGAGCAGTACTTC,CSVSPRQEVYEQYF,-,-,TRBV29-1,TRBJ2-7
TGTGCCAGCAGCGACACCGGGGGAGCTTACAATGAGCAGTTCTTC,CASSDTGGAYNEQFF,-,-,TRBV11-2,TRBJ2-1
TGTGCCAGCAGCCCCGGGGAAAAACTGTTTTTT,CASSPGEKLFF,-,-,TRBV7-9,TRBJ1-4
TGCAGCGTTCGGATGGGGATTGGCTACACCTTC,CSVRMGIGYTF,-,-,TRBV29-1,TRBJ1-2
TGTGCCAGCAGCTCGACAGGGCGGAACACTGAAGCTTTCTTT,CASSSTGRNTEAFF,TRBD1,-,TRBV11-3,TRBJ1-1
TGTGCCAGCAGCTCGACAGGGTCTGGAAACACCATATATTTT,CASSSTGSGNTIYF,TRBD1,-,TRBV2,TRBJ1-3
TGTGCCATCAGTGAGTCCGGGACAGGGGGCCCCCTTAACCCTGAAGCTTTCTTT,CAISESGTGGPLNPEAFF,TRBD1,-,TRBV10-3,TRBJ1-1
TGTGCCAGCAGCTTCGCCCGGGGGGAGGCCTACGAGCAGTACTTC,CASSFARGEAYEQYF,TRBD2,-,TRBV7-9,TRBJ2-7
TGTGCCAGCAGCTCCTTTCCTCGCGAGACCCAGTACTTC,CASSSFPRETQYF,-,-,TRBV11-2,TRBJ2-5
TGTGCCAGCAGCGTCCTAGCGGGGGCCCTCAATGAGCAGTTCTTC,CASSVLAGALNEQFF,TRBD2,-,TRBV9,TRBJ2-1
TGTGCCAGTAGATCTGCCGGAGGGGAAGTAGATACGCAGTATTTT,CASRSAGGEVDTQYF,-,-,TRBV19,TRBJ2-3
TGTGCCAGCTCCCGGGGACAGTTCGAGCAGTACTTC,CASSRGQFEQYF,TRBD1,-,TRBV6-4,TRBJ2-7
TGTGCCAGCAGACGGACGGTGAACACTGAAGCTTTCTTT,CASRRTVNTEAFF,-,-,TRBV6-5,TRBJ1-1
TGTGCCAGCAGGGCGGGGCCCCTTAAAGGGTCGGCTGAAGCTTTCTTT,CASRAGPLKGSAEAFF,-,-,TRBV13,TRBJ1-1
TGTGCCAGCAGGGCCGGACAGACTTATGGCTACACCTTC,CASRAGQTYGYTF,-,-,TRBV28,TRBJ1-2
TGTGCCAGCAGCGAGCGACAGCAGTATGGCTACACCTTC,CASSERQQYGYTF,-,-,TRBV9,TRBJ1-2
TGTGCCAGCAGCTTAGTGTCTGAGCAGTTCTTC,CASSLVSEQFF,-,-,TRBV11-2,TRBJ2-1
TGTGCCAGCTCACCAGGGGTGTCCGGGGAGCTGTTTTTT,CASSPGVSGELFF,-,-,TRBV18,TRBJ2-2
TGTGCCAGCAGCGACTCCGGGACAATAGGAAACACCATATATTTT,CASSDSGTIGNTIYF,-,-,TRBV7-6,TRBJ1-3
TGTGCCAGCTCACTTCAGGGTGAAAAACTGTTTTTT,CASSLQGEKLFF,-,few,TRBV18,TRBJ1-4
TGTGCCAGCAGAGGGCCAGGGGCATATCAGCCCCAGCATTTT,CASRGPGAYQPQHF,-,-,TRBV27,TRBJ1-5
TGTGCCAGCAGTAGAAGGGGGACAGGGGGCGTGGGGGATACGCAGTATTTT,CASSRRGTGGVGDTQYF,TRBD1,-,TRBV2,TRBJ2-3
TGCGCCAGCAGCTTGGGACTAGCGGGGGAGGAGACCCAGTACTTC,CASSLGLAGEETQYF,TRBD2,-,TRBV5-1,TRBJ2-5
TGTGCCAGCAGCTCCTATCCTCAGGGGGAGAGCTGGGGCGAGCAGTACTTC,CASSSYPQGESWGEQYF,TRBD1,once,TRBV13,TRBJ2-7